The TCR beta chain under discussion was sequenced for a study of cytomegalovirus exposure and HLA in healthy donors. Study in general: Early released data comprised 80 million or so unique TCRs from HLA-typed donors.

PCR was performed using 60 Vbeta and 13 Jbeta primers. Sequenced by immunoSEQ multiplex PCR; TCRdb stores in-frame clones only, minus some. The sample shows over 130,000 clones, 82% of them seen only once. Germline lookup yields CDR1 LNHDA and CDR2 SQIVND (reference sequence). V was clipped by 3 bases and J by 8 bases, with 14 bases between them. The CDR3 is made up of 14 amino acids. This clone is a singleton in its sample. The V gene is TRBV19, the J gene TRBJ2-1, with D tentatively TRBD2 (6 bases). The TCR comes from a male donor in good health and CMV-seronegative. Sequenced material: PBMCs. The CDR3 loop is CASSIHGSVDEQFF. In DNA form, the CDR3 reads TGTGCCAGTAGTATTCACGGGAGCGTGGATGAGCAGTTCTTC. Looking up the rest from reference TRBV19 and TRBJ2-1 gives the full variable domain: DGGITQSPKYLFRKEGQNVTLSCEQNLNHDAMYWYRQDPGQGLRLIYYSQIVNDFQKGDIAEGYSVSREKKESFPLTVTSAQKNPTAFYLCASSIHGSVDEQFFGPGTRLTVL.